These 2 T cell receptor beta chains share one sample of origin, sequenced in a study of neurological immune-mediated disorders. TCRdb redid the calling of the 5' RACE reads with MiXCR, one entry per CDR3 protein. Counted here are tens of thousands of distinct CDR3 sequences, about 2.5% occurring once; the ten biggest clones make up approximately 3%. Sequenced sample: PBMCs. The receptors were sampled from a man aged 50-59 years with multiple sclerosis.

This chain uses TRBV7-6 with TRBJ2-1, with D perhaps matching TRBD1 (6 bases). Germline V CDR1 and CDR2: SGHVS, FNYEAQ. Trimming left V 1 base short and J 13 bases short, with 14 bases between. CDR3 length equals 13 residues. CDR3 protein: CASSLVRYREQFF. The DNA for the CDR3 is TGTGCCAGCAGCTTAGTCCGCTACAGGGAACAGTTCTTC. The full variable domain, with the rest looked up from reference TRBV7-6 and TRBJ2-1, is GAGVSQSPRYKVTKRGQDVALRCDPISGHVSLYWYRQALGQGPEFLTYFNYEAQQDKSGLPNDRFSAERPEGSISTLTIQRTEQRDSAMYRCASSLVRYREQFFGPGTRLTVL.

This clonotype was picked up a small number of times. This may come from a read error, since a much larger clone is one base off. The CDR3 bases are TGCAGTGCTTCAAACAGGAGCACTGAAGCTTTCTTT. Translation gives CSASNRSTEAFF. The rearrangement links TRBV20-1 to TRBJ1-1, with D maybe TRBD1 (5 bases). Germline CDR1 reads DFQATT; CDR2 reads SNEGSKA (reference sequence). Trimming took 5 bases from V and 4 from J, leaving 11 bases between them. The CDR3 length is 12 residues.